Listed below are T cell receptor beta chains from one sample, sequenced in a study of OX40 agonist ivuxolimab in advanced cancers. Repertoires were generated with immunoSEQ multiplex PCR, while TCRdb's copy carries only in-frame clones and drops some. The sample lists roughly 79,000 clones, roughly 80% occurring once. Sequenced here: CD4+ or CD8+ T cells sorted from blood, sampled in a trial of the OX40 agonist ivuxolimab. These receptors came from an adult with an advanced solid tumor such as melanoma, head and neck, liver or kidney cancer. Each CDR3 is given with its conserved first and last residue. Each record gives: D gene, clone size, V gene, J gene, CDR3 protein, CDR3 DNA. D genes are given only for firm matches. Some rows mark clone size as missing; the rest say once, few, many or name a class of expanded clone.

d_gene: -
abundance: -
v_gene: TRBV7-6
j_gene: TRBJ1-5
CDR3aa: CASSLAEPGPQHF
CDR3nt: TGTGCCAGCAGCTTAGCAGAGCCTGGGCCCCAGCATTTT

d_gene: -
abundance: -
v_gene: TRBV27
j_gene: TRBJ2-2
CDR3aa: CASSVSRVTGELFF
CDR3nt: TGTGCCAGCAGTGTATCCAGGGTTACCGGGGAGCTGTTTTTT

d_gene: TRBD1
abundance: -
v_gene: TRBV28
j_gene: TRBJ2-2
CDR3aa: CASNPGGIVTGELFF
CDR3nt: TGTGCCAGTAATCCAGGGGGTATTGTCACCGGGGAGCTGTTTTTT

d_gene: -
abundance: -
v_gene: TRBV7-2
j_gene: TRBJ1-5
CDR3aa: CASSLETGYQPQHF
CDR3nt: TGTGCCAGCAGCTTAGAAACAGGGTATCAGCCCCAGCATTTT

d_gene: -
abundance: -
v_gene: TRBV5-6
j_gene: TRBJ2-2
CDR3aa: CASSLGTLTGELFF
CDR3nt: TGTGCCAGCAGCTTGGGCACACTAACCGGGGAGCTGTTTTTT

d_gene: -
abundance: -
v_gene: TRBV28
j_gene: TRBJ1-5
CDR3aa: CASSGNQPQHF
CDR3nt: TGTGCCAGCAGCGGTAATCAGCCCCAGCATTTT

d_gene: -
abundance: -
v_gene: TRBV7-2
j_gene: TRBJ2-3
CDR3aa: CASSLVDTQYF
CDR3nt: TGTGCCAGCTCCCTAGTAGATACGCAGTATTTT

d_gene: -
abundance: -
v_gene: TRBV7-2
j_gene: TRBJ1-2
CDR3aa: CASSLTTSNYGYTF
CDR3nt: TGTGCCAGCAGCTTAACAACTTCTAACTATGGCTACACCTTC

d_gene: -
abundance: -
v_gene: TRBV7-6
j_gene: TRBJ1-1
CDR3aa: CASSLFSGGTEAFF
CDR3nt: TGTGCCAGCAGCTTATTCTCGGGAGGTACTGAAGCTTTCTTT

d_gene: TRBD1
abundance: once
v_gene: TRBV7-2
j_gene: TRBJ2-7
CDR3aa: CASSLVGGRTYEQYF
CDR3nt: TGTGCCAGCAGCTTAGTAGGGGGCAGGACCTACGAGCAGTACTTC

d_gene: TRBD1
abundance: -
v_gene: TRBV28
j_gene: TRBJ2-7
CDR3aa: CASSLEGRGRDEQYF
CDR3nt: TGTGCCAGCAGTTTAGAGGGTAGGGGGCGGGACGAGCAGTACTTC

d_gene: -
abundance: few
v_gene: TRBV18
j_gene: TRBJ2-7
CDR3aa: CASSPNLGTGTPYEQYF
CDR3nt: TGTGCCAGCTCACCAAACCTCGGCACAGGGACACCCTACGAGCAGTACTTC

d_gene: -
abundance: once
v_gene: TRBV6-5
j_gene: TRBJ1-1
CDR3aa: CASSGQAGMNTEAFF
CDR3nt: TGTGCCAGCAGTGGGCAGGCAGGAATGAACACTGAAGCTTTCTTT

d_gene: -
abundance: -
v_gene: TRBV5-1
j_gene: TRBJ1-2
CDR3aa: CASSFILMGGYTF
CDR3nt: TGCGCCAGCAGCTTTATCTTAATGGGTGGCTACACCTTC

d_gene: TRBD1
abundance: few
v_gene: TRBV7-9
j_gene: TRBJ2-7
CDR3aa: CASSLSGTASGQYF
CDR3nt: TGTGCCAGCAGCTTATCAGGGACAGCCTCTGGGCAGTACTTC

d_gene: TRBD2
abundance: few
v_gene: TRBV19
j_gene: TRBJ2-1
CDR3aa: CASSTPTSGSLYEQFF
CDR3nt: TGTGCCAGTAGTACCCCAACTAGCGGGAGTCTCTATGAGCAGTTCTTC

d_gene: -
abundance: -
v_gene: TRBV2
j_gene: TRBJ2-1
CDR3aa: CASSDERGVYNEQFF
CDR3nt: TGTGCCAGCAGTGATGAGCGAGGGGTCTACAATGAGCAGTTCTTC

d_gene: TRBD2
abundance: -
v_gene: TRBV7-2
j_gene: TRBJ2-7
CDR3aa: CASSLEISGGNEQYF
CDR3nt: TGTGCCAGCAGCTTAGAAATAAGCGGGGGCAACGAGCAGTACTTC

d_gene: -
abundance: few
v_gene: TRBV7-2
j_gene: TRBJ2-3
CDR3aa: CASSLVGADSDTQYF
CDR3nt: TGTGCCAGCAGCTTAGTTGGTGCAGATTCAGATACGCAGTATTTT

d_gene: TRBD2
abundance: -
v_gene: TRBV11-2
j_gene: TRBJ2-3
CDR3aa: CASSLAGGNTDTQYF
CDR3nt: TGTGCCAGCAGCTTAGCGGGGGGGAACACAGATACGCAGTATTTT

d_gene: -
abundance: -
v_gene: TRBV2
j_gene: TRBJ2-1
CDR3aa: CASSERGPVDEQFF
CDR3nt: TGTGCCAGCAGTGAAAGGGGCCCCGTGGATGAGCAGTTCTTC

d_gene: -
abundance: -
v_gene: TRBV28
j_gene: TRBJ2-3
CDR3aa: CASSSIQPGSTQYF
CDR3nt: TGTGCCAGCAGCAGCATCCAGCCGGGTTCGACGCAGTATTTT

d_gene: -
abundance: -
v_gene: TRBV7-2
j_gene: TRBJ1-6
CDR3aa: CASSLQGYNSPLHF
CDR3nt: TGTGCCAGCAGCTTACAGGGCTATAATTCACCCCTCCACTTT

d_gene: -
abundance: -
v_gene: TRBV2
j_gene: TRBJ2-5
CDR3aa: CTSSMVGGQETQYF
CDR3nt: TGTACCAGCAGTATGGTAGGGGGCCAAGAGACCCAGTACTTC

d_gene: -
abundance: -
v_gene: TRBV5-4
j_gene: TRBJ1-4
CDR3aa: CASSFGGRGPQGLFF
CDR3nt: TGTGCCAGCAGCTTCGGGGGGCGAGGGCCCCAAGGGCTGTTTTTT

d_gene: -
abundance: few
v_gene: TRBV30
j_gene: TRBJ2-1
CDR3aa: CAWSAKGWSYNEQFF
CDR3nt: TGTGCCTGGAGTGCAAAGGGATGGTCCTACAATGAGCAGTTCTTC

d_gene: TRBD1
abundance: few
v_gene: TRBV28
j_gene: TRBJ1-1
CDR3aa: CASSLPRTGVEAFF
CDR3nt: TGTGCCAGCAGTTTACCCCGGACAGGGGTTGAAGCTTTCTTT

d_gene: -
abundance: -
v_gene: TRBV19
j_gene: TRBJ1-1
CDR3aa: CASSIVLQNTEAFF
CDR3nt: TGTGCCAGTAGTATCGTCCTCCAGAACACTGAAGCTTTCTTT

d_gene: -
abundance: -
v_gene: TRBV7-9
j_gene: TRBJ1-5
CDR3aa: CASSTETREGNQPQHF
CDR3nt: TGTGCCAGCAGCACAGAGACACGCGAGGGCAATCAGCCCCAGCATTTT

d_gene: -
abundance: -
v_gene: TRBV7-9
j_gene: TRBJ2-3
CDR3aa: CASSTRQEVYADTQYF
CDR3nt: TGTGCCAGCAGCACCCGACAGGAGGTGTACGCAGATACGCAGTATTTT

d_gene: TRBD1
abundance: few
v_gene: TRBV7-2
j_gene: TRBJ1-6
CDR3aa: CASSQGGNYNSPLHF
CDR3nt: TGTGCCAGCAGCCAAGGGGGCAACTATAATTCACCCCTCCACTTT

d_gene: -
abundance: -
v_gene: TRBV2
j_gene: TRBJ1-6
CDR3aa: CASSASPPGAGYSPLHF
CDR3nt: TGTGCCAGCAGTGCTTCCCCCCCGGGGGCAGGTTATTCACCCCTCCACTTT

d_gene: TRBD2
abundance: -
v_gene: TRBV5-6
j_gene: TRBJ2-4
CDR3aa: CASSLPGREIHKNIQYF
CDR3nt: TGTGCCAGCAGCTTGCCAGGGAGGGAGATTCACAAAAACATTCAGTACTTC

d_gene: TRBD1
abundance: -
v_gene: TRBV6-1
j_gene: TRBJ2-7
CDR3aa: CASFTPDRGYEQYF
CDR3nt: TGTGCCAGCTTTACCCCGGACAGGGGTTACGAGCAGTACTTC

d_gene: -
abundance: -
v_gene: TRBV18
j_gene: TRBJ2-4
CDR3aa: CASSPRGQLAKNIQYF
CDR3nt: TGTGCCAGCTCACCTCGCGGACAGCTAGCCAAAAACATTCAGTACTTC

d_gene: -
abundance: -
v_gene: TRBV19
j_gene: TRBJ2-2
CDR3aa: CASSTPLVSGRELFF
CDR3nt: TGTGCCAGTAGTACCCCTCTGGTAAGCGGCCGGGAGCTGTTTTTT

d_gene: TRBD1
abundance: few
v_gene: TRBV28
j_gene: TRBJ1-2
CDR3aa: CASSLYRGPYGYTF
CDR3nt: TGTGCCAGCAGTTTATACAGGGGCCCCTATGGCTACACCTTC

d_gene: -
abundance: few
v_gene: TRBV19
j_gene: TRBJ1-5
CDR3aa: CASRGQGLGPQHF
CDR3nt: TGTGCATCCCGGGGGCAGGGGTTAGGGCCCCAGCATTTT

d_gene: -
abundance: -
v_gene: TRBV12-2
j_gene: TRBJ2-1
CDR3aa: CASRPGLAGGSSYNEQFF
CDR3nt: TGTGCAAGTCGCCCCGGACTAGCGGGGGGGTCTTCCTACAATGAGCAGTTCTTC

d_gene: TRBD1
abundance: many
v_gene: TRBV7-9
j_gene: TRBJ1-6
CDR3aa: CASSARDRGLNSPLHF
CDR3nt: TGTGCCAGCAGCGCGAGGGACAGGGGGCTTAATTCACCCCTCCACTTT

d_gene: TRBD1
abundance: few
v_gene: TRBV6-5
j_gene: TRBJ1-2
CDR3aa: CASSYSSGQGGGYTF
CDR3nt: TGTGCCAGCAGTTACTCGAGCGGACAGGGAGGGGGCTACACCTTC

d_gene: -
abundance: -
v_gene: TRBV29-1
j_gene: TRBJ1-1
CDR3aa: CSVGRNTEAFF
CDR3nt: TGCAGCGTTGGTCGGAACACTGAAGCTTTCTTT

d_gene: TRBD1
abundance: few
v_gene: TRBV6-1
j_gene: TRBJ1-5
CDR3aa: CASSRRDRENQPQHF
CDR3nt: TGTGCCAGCAGCCGCCGGGACAGGGAGAATCAGCCCCAGCATTTT

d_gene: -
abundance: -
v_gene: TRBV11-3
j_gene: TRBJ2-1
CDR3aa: CASSPLPGLYNEQFF
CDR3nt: TGTGCCAGCAGCCCCCTACCGGGGCTTTACAATGAGCAGTTCTTC